Below are 16 T cell receptor beta chains sequenced from a single sample in a study of cytotoxic CD8 clonotypes in ibrutinib-treated CLL. The table came from immunoSEQ multiplex PCR; TCRdb's copy has only in-frame clones and leaves some out. Found here are some 130,000 clones, approximately 85% of them singletons; the top ten hold approximately 2%. The sequences come from PBMCs, collected after 24 months of ibrutinib treatment. These receptors were collected from a human donor with chronic lymphocytic leukemia.

The chain carries TRBV7-9 and TRBJ2-1; no firm D call. Germline CDR1 and CDR2: SEHNR and FQNEAQ (reference sequence). This CDR3 spans 12 amino acids. V was pared by 9 bases and J by 5 bases, with 11 bases between. The CDR3 loop is CASDTNNNEQFF. The CDR3 coding sequence is TGTGCCAGTGACACAAATAACAATGAGCAGTTCTTC.

The V call is TRBV4-3, the J call TRBJ2-7; D might be TRBD2 (6 bases). The V end lost 5 bases, the J end lost 3 bases, and 17 bases lay between the germline ends. Germline values: CDR1 LGHNA, CDR2 YSLEER. The CDR3 has 15 residues. The CDR3 here is CASSSPSGRIYEQYF. Here the CDR3 DNA reads TGCGCCAGCAGCTCCCCGAGCGGGCGGATCTACGAGCAGTACTTC.

The chain joins TRBV7-2 to TRBJ2-1; 7 nucleotides agree with TRBD2. This CDR3 is 15 amino acids long. From germline, CDR1 is SGHTA and CDR2 FQGNSA. With 5 bases clipped from V and 4 bases from J, the junction kept 8 bases outside the gene matches. The chain's CDR3 is CASSGGTTLYNEQFF. The DNA for the CDR3 is TGTGCCAGCAGCGGGGGGACTACCCTTTACAATGAGCAGTTCTTC. The entire variable domain, with the rest obtained from reference TRBV7-2 and TRBJ2-1, is as follows: GAGVSQSPSNKVTEKGKDVELRCDPISGHTALYWYRQSLGQGLEFLIYFQGNSAPDKSGLPSDRFSAERTGGSVSTLTIQRTQQEDSAVYLCASSGGTTLYNEQFFGPGTRLTVL.

The chain uses TRBV27 and TRBJ2-7; 12 bases fit TRBD2. This CDR3 spans 13 amino acids. Germline CDR1 reads MNHEY; CDR2 reads SMNVEV (reference sequence). J lost 2 bases, V lost 8 bases, and 1 base had no gene match. CDR3 residues: CASRLAGAYEQYF. As DNA, the CDR3 is TGTGCCAGCCGACTAGCGGGAGCCTACGAGCAGTACTTC.

This clone was detected only once. Other DNA sequences in the same sample also yield this CDR3. The V call is TRBV4-3, the J call TRBJ1-2; no reliable D call. Trimming cost V 0 bases and J 7 bases, with 9 bases left between them. The CDR3 is made up of 13 amino acids. Looked up from germline, CDR1 is LGHNA and CDR2 is YSLEER. DNA for the CDR3: TGCGCCAGCAGCCAAGATCTAGATGGTGGCTACACCTTC. It encodes CASSQDLDGGYTF.

The rearrangement links TRBV6-1 to TRBJ1-4; D gene unclear. This CDR3 has 13 amino acids. Germline V CDR1 and CDR2: MNHNS, SASEGT. Trimming stripped 0 bases from V and 7 bases from J, with 6 bases between. The CDR3 DNA sequence: TGTGCCAGCAGTGAAGCGACGGGTGAAAAACTGTTTTTT. Amino acid sequence: CASSEATGEKLFF.

The chain is built from TRBV28 and TRBJ2-7, with D possibly matching TRBD2 (6 bases). Germline lookup yields CDR1 MDHEN and CDR2 SYDVKM. V was clipped by 2 bases and J by 2 bases, with 13 bases between them. The CDR3 has 15 amino acids. This chain's CDR3 is CASSLIGGTTYEQYF. The CDR3 coding sequence is TGTGCCAGCAGTTTAATTGGGGGGACCACCTACGAGCAGTACTTC. Together with reference TRBV28 and TRBJ2-7, the CDR3 gives the full variable domain: DVKVTQSSRYLVKRTGEKVFLECVQDMDHENMFWYRQDPGLGLRLIYFSYDVKMKEKGDIPEGYSVSREKKERFSLILESASTNQTSMYLCASSLIGGTTYEQYFGPGTRLTVT.

The V call is TRBV7-2, the J call TRBJ1-1; D is possibly TRBD1 (5 bases). Germline loops: CDR1 SGHTA, CDR2 FQGNSA. The CDR3 consists of 15 residues. Trimming removed 1 base from V and 4 bases from J, with 13 bases in between. The CDR3 sequence: CASSLGGGESTEAFF. The DNA of the CDR3 is TGTGCCAGCAGCTTAGGGGGCGGGGAGAGCACTGAAGCTTTCTTT.

The V gene is TRBV19, the J gene TRBJ2-3; D possibly corresponds to TRBD2 (6 bases). The germline V and J ends were trimmed by 10 bases and 0 bases, with 20 bases remaining between them. CDR1 LNHDA and CDR2 SQIVND come from the germline V gene (reference sequence). The CDR3 consists of 16 residues. In DNA, the CDR3 is TGTGCCACCGGGGTGGGTGGCGCGGGGAGCACAGATACGCAGTATTTT. It specifies CATGVGGAGSTDTQYF.

This sequence joins TRBV11-2 and TRBJ2-3; the match to TRBD2 covers 9 bases. Germline V lookup: CDR1 SGHAT, CDR2 FQNNGV. CDR3 length: 14 residues. The J segment lost 3 bases and the V segment lost 5 bases, leaving 3 bases of the junction unmatched. CDR3 sequence: CASSPGLATDTQYF. The CDR3 DNA reads as TGTGCCAGCAGCCCCGGACTAGCGACAGATACGCAGTATTTT.

CDR3 coding DNA: TGTGCCAGCAGCGGCCCGACCGGGTCTAGCACAGATACGCAGTATTTT. This encodes CASSGPTGSSTDTQYF. This chain uses TRBV5-4 with TRBJ2-3; D not resolved. This CDR3 region has 16 residues. The V and J ends lost 4 bases and 0 bases respectively, with 15 bases between them. CDR1 SGHNT and CDR2 YYREEE come from the germline V gene (reference sequence).

J is TRBJ1-5 and V is TRBV28, with D perhaps matching TRBD1 (5 bases). With 8 bases removed from V and 1 base from J, the gap between germline ends came to 15 bases. This CDR3 is built from 15 residues. Germline V lookup: CDR1 MDHEN, CDR2 SYDVKM. The CDR3 reads CASGPGSESNQPQHF. The CDR3 DNA sequence: TGTGCCAGCGGCCCAGGGAGTGAAAGCAATCAGCCCCAGCATTTT.

The rearrangement links TRBV28 to TRBJ2-7; D is unresolved. Germline lookup yields CDR1 MDHEN and CDR2 SYDVKM. Trimming shortened V by 3 bases and J by 2 bases, and 14 bases separated the two germline ends. The CDR3 consists of 15 residues. This CDR3 reads CASSFPRALPYEQYF. For the CDR3, the DNA is TGTGCCAGCAGTTTCCCCCGGGCTCTCCCCTACGAGCAGTACTTC.

The chain employs TRBV27 and TRBJ2-7, with D maybe TRBD2 (5 bases). This CDR3 region has 17 residues. Deletions cut 4 bases from V and 3 bases from J, with 22 bases between. The germline V gene has CDR1 MNHEY and CDR2 SMNVEV (reference sequence). For the CDR3, the DNA is TGTGCCAGCAGTTGGGTCCGCTGGCGGGTGGGCTACTACGAGCAGTACTTC. Its translation is CASSWVRWRVGYYEQYF.

This clone was detected many times. The rearrangement joins TRBV7-9 to TRBJ1-2; TRBD1 agrees at 7 bases. The junction had 3 bases not matched to a gene; V was cut back by 2 bases and J by 6 bases. CDR1 and CDR2 from the germline V gene are SEHNR and FQNEAQ (reference sequence). CDR3 length equals 13 residues. Here the CDR3 DNA reads TGTGCCAGCAGCTTACAGACAGGGAATGGCTACACCTTC. Amino acid sequence: CASSLQTGNGYTF.

The chain combines TRBV9 with TRBJ2-3, with 7 nucleotides matching TRBD2. The V gene's germline CDR1 is SGDLS and CDR2 YYNGEE. The CDR3 extends over 16 amino acids. V lost 2 bases and J lost 0; bases outside the gene matches: 6. The CDR3 DNA reads as TGTGCCAGCAGCGTTGGGGGGGTATCTAGCACAGATACGCAGTATTTT. It specifies CASSVGGVSSTDTQYF.